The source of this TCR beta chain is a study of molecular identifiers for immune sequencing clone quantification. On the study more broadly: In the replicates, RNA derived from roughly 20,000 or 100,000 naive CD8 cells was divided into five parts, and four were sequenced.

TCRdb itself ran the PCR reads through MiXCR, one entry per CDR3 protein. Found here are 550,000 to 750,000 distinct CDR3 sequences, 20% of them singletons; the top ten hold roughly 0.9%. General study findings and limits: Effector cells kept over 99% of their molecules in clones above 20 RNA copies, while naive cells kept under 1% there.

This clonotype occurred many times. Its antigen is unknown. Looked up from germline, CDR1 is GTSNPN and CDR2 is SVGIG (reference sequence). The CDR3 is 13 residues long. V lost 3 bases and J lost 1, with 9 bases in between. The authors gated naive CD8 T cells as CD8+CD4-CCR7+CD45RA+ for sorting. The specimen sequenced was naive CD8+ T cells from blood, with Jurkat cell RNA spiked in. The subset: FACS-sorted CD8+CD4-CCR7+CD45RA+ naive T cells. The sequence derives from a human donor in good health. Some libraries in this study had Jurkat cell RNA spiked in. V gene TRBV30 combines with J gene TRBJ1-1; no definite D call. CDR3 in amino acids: CAWRYGWNTEAFF. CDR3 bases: TGTGCCTGGAGATACGGCTGGAACACTGAAGCTTTCTTT.